The next 13 T cell receptor beta chains were all read from a single sample in a study of cytomegalovirus exposure and HLA in healthy donors. Researchers ran the PCR with 60 Vbeta and 13 Jbeta primers. Assay used: immunoSEQ multiplex PCR; TCRdb lists only in-frame clones, some missing. The sample lists 200,000 or so clones; 60% to 80% were seen once. The sequencing input was PBMCs. These TCRs come from a male donor in good health and CMV-seronegative.

This chain joins TRBV19 and TRBJ2-6; 8 nucleotides align to TRBD1. The CDR3 consists of 16 residues. Germline CDR1 LNHDA, CDR2 SQIVND (reference sequence). V lost 5 bases and J lost 0; bases outside the gene matches: 3. The CDR3 sequence is CASSGTGGSGANVLTF. The CDR3 coding sequence is TGTGCCAGTAGTGGAACAGGGGGCTCTGGGGCCAACGTCCTGACTTTC. Filled out from reference TRBV19 and TRBJ2-6, the complete variable domain reads DGGITQSPKYLFRKEGQNVTLSCEQNLNHDAMYWYRQDPGQGLRLIYYSQIVNDFQKGDIAEGYSVSREKKESFPLTVTSAQKNPTAFYLCASSGTGGSGANVLTFGAGSRLTVL.

The J gene is TRBJ1-1, the V gene TRBV9; 8 bases match TRBD1. The CDR3 covers 15 residues. CDR1 is SGDLS and CDR2 is YYNGEE in the germline V gene. Trimming took 3 bases from V and 9 from J; bases not matched to a gene: 13. The CDR3 loop reads CASSAHPGQETKAFF. The CDR3 bases are TGTGCCAGCAGCGCCCACCCGGGACAGGAGACCAAAGCTTTCTTT.

This clone was observed a few times. V and J are TRBV6-5 and TRBJ2-7; D is possibly TRBD2 (5 bases). Per germline, CDR1 MNHEY and CDR2 SVGAGI. The CDR3 loop spans 16 amino acids. Between the trimmed V and J ends, which lost 0 bases and 5 bases, there was a span of 17 bases. The CDR3 DNA reads TGTGCCAGCAGTTACTCGGCCTTGACCCTCGGGAACGAGCAGTACTTC. It codes for CASSYSALTLGNEQYF.

The rearrangement uses TRBV30 and TRBJ1-2, with D possibly matching TRBD1 (6 bases). From germline, CDR1 is GTSNPN and CDR2 SVGIG (reference sequence). This CDR3 spans 11 amino acids. The CDR3: CVLGQSYGYTF. The DNA of the CDR3 is TGTGTCCTTGGACAGAGCTATGGCTACACCTTC.

The V and J genes are TRBV2 and TRBJ2-3, with D maybe TRBD1 (5 bases). CDR3 length: 13 residues. CDR1 SNHLY and CDR2 FYNNEI come from the germline V gene. V was trimmed by 6 bases and J by 0 bases, leaving 7 bases between them. The CDR3 nucleotides are TGTGCCAGCAGGACAGATAGCACAGATACGCAGTATTTT. Its translation is CASRTDSTDTQYF.

The V call is TRBV4-1, the J call TRBJ1-3, with D possibly being TRBD1 (5 bases). The germline V gene has CDR1 MGHRA and CDR2 YSYEKL. V lost 1 base, J lost 4 bases, and 5 bases lay in between. The CDR3 sequence is 13 residues long. CDR3 nucleotide sequence: TGCGCCAGCAGCCAAGGACAGGGAAACACCATATATTTT. Amino acid sequence: CASSQGQGNTIYF.

The rearrangement uses TRBV7-9 and TRBJ1-2; 10 nucleotides agree with TRBD1. Trimming cost V 3 bases and J 8 bases; bases outside gene matches: 9. From germline, CDR1 is SEHNR and CDR2 FQNEAQ (reference sequence). This CDR3 spans 15 amino acids. The CDR3 bases are TGTGCCAGCAGCTTCGAGGGGACAGGGGTATTCGGCTACACCTTC. The encoded protein is CASSFEGTGVFGYTF. Supplemented by reference TRBV7-9 and TRBJ1-2, the full variable domain reads DTGVSQNPRHKITKRGQNVTFRCDPISEHNRLYWYRQTLGQGPEFLTYFQNEAQLEKSRLLSDRFSAERPKGSFSTLEIQRTEQGDSAMYLCASSFEGTGVFGYTFGSGTRLTVV.

J is TRBJ2-1 and V is TRBV23-1; D possibly corresponds to TRBD1 (6 bases). TRBV23-1 is known as an ORF, though its function is uncertain. The V gene lost 3 bases and the J gene lost 7 bases, with 7 bases spanning the gap. The CDR3 has 12 residues. The DNA of the CDR3 is TGCGCCAGCAGTCAGGGGGCGAATGAGCAGTTCTTC. This encodes CASSQGANEQFF.

This chain joins TRBV5-1 and TRBJ2-5; the match to TRBD1 covers 8 bases. Looked up from germline, CDR1 is SGHRS and CDR2 is YFSETQ. The CDR3 extends over 14 amino acids. V was pared by 4 bases and J by 1 base, with 3 bases of the junction left unmatched. CDR3 coding DNA: TGCGCCAGCAGCGGGGGACAGGTCCAAGAGACCCAGTACTTC. This translates into CASSGGQVQETQYF. Drawing the rest from reference TRBV5-1 and TRBJ2-5, the complete variable domain is KAGVTQTPRYLIKTRGQQVTLSCSPISGHRSVSWYQQTPGQGLQFLFEYFSETQRNKGNFPGRFSGRQFSNSRSEMNVSTLELGDSALYLCASSGGQVQETQYFGPGTRLLVL.

A few counts support this clone. This chain joins TRBV4-2 and TRBJ2-2, with 11 bases fitting TRBD2. The germline V gene has CDR1 LGHNA and CDR2 YNFKEQ. J gave up 1 base and V 3 bases, and 1 base lay outside the gene matches. The CDR3 length is 16 residues. The CDR3 DNA follows: TGTGCCAGCAGCCAGGGGACTAGCGGGAACACCGGGGAGCTGTTTTTT. Its protein product is CASSQGTSGNTGELFF.

This clone was recorded once. The rearrangement uses TRBV9 and TRBJ2-3; D unclear. The CDR3 consists of 12 residues. Germline CDR1 SGDLS, CDR2 YYNGEE. V shed 0 bases and J shed 6 bases, with 5 bases lying between them. The CDR3 DNA is TGTGCCAGCAGCGTAGCTTTCGATACGCAGTATTTT. Translated: CASSVAFDTQYF.

The genes are TRBV7-9 and TRBJ1-3, with D unclear. Trimming left V 9 bases short and J 4 bases short, with 22 bases between. The germline gives CDR1 SEHNR, CDR2 FQNEAQ (reference sequence). The CDR3 is 16 amino acids. The CDR3 loop reads CASEIGPQTRGNTIYF. CDR3 DNA sequence: TGTGCCAGTGAAATCGGACCCCAGACTAGGGGAAACACCATATATTTT. Supplemented by reference TRBV7-9 and TRBJ1-3, the full variable domain reads DTGVSQNPRHKITKRGQNVTFRCDPISEHNRLYWYRQTLGQGPEFLTYFQNEAQLEKSRLLSDRFSAERPKGSFSTLEIQRTEQGDSAMYLCASEIGPQTRGNTIYFGEGSWLTVV.

The genes are TRBV28 and TRBJ2-7; TRBD1 matches at 7 bases. The CDR3 runs to 13 residues. CDR1 and CDR2 (germline): MDHEN, SYDVKM. Trimming removed 4 bases from V and 3 bases from J; junction bases left unmatched: 3. The CDR3, as DNA: TGTGCCAGCAGTTCGGGACAGCGCTACGAGCAGTACTTC. Amino acid sequence: CASSSGQRYEQYF. Looking up the rest from reference TRBV28 and TRBJ2-7 gives the full variable domain: DVKVTQSSRYLVKRTGEKVFLECVQDMDHENMFWYRQDPGLGLRLIYFSYDVKMKEKGDIPEGYSVSREKKERFSLILESASTNQTSMYLCASSSGQRYEQYFGPGTRLTVT.